This TCR beta chain was recovered during a study of blood T cell repertoires in COVID-19. Deletions cut 9 bases from V and 6 bases from J, with 21 bases between. This CDR3 has 14 residues. The germline V gene has CDR1 MDHEN and CDR2 SYDVKM. Profiling relied on immunoSEQ multiplex PCR, and the TCRdb table lists in-frame clones only, not all of them. The table records roughly 73,000 clones, around 70% of them present only once. The V and J genes are TRBV28 and TRBJ2-7; tentatively, D is TRBD1 (6 bases). The specimen sequenced was peripheral blood. This sequence was found in a man in his sixties or seventies with acute or convalescent COVID-19. CDR3 DNA sequence: TGTGCCAGTTACTCTTTTAACCTAGGGGGCGAGCAGTACTTC. It is translated as CASYSFNLGGEQYF.